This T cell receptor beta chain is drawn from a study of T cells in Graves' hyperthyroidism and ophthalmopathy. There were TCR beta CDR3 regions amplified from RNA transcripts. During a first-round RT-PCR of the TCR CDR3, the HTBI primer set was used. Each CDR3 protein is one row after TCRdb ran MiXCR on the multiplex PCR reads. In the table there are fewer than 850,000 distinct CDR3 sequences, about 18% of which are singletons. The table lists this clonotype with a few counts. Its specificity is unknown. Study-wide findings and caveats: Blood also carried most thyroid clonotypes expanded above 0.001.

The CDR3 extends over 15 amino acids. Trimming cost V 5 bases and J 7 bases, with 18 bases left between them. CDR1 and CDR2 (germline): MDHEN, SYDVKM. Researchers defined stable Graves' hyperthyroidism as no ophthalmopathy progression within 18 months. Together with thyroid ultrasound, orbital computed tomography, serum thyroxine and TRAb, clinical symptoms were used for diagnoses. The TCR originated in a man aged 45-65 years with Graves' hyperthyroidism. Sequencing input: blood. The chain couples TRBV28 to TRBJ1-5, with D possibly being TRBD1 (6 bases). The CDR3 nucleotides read TGTGCCAGCAGTGCCCGACAGGATGGTGACCAGCCCCAGCATTTT. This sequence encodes CASSARQDGDQPQHF.